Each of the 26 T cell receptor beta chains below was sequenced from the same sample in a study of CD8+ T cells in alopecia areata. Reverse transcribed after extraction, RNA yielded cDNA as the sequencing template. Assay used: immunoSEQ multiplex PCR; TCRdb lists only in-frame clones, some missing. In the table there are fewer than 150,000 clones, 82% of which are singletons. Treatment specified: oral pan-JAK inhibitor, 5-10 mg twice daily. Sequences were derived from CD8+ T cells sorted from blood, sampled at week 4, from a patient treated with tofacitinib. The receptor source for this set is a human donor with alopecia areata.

CDR3 protein: CASSTGDKNIQYF. As DNA, the CDR3 is TGTGCCAGCAGTACCGGGGACAAAAACATTCAGTACTTC. J is TRBJ2-4 and V is TRBV6-5; D might be TRBD2 (5 bases). Trimming took 5 bases from V and 3 from J, leaving 8 bases between them. This CDR3 region has 13 residues. Germline V CDR1 and CDR2: MNHEY, SVGAGI.

CDR3 DNA sequence: TGTGCCAGCAGCTTAGTGGTAGCGGGGGGATCGAACGAGCAGTTCTTC. It is translated as CASSLVVAGGSNEQFF. The chain is built from TRBV7-2 and TRBJ2-1; 10 bases line up with TRBD2. Germline CDR1 and CDR2: SGHTA and FQGNSA. This CDR3 has 16 residues. V lost 1 base, J lost 10 bases, and 10 bases stayed unmatched.

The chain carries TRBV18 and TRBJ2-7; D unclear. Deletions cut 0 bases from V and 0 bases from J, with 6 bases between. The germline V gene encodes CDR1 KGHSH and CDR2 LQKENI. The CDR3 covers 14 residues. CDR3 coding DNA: TGTGCCAGCTCACCACCGGGAAGCTCCTACGAGCAGTACTTC. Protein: CASSPPGSSYEQYF.

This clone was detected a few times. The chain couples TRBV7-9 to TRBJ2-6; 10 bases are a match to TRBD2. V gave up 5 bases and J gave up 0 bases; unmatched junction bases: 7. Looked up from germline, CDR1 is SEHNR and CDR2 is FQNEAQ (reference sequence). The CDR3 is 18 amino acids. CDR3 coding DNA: TGTGCCAGCAGCCCACTAGCGGGGCCTACCTCTGGGGCCAACGTCCTGACTTTC. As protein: CASSPLAGPTSGANVLTF.

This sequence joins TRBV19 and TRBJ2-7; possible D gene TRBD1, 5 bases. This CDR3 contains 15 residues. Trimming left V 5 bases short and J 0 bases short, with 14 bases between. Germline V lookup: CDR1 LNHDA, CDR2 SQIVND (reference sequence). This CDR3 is CASSPRQLPSYEQYF. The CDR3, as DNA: TGTGCCAGTAGTCCAAGACAGCTCCCCTCCTACGAGCAGTACTTC.

CDR3 sequence (DNA): TGTGCCAGCAGTCCCTTAGCGGGGAGCTCCTACAATGAGCAGTTCTTC. Translating gives CASSPLAGSSYNEQFF. The chain has TRBV27 and TRBJ2-1; TRBD2 agrees at 8 bases. The CDR3 consists of 16 residues. Germline-derived CDR1 and CDR2 are MNHEY and SMNVEV (reference sequence). Trimming at V came to 5 bases and at J to 0 bases, leaving 6 bases not matched to a gene.

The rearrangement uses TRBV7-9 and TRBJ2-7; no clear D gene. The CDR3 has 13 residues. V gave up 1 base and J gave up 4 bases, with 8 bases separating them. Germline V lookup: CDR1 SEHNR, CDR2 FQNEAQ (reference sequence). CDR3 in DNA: TGTGCCAGCAGCTTAGAGAGCAGATACGAGCAGTACTTC. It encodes CASSLESRYEQYF.

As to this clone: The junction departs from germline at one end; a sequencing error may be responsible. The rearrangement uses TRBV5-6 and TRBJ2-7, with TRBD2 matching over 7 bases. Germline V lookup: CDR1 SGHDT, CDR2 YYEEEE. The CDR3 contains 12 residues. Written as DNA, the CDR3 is TGTGCCAGCAGTTTGGGAGGGGTTGAGCAGTACTTC. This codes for CASSLGGVEQYF.

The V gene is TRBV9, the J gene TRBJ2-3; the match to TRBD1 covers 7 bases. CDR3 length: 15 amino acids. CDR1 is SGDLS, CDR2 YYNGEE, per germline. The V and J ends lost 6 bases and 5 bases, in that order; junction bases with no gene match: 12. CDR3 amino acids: CASKPSQGNGDTQYF. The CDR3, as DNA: TGTGCCAGCAAGCCATCACAGGGGAACGGAGATACGCAGTATTTT.

The CDR3 DNA reads TGTGCCAGCAGTTACTCCTCTAACTATGGCTACACCTTC. This translates into CASSYSSNYGYTF. The rearrangement joins TRBV6-5 to TRBJ1-2; D ambiguous. CDR3 size: 13 residues. Germline V CDR1 and CDR2: MNHEY, SVGAGI. The V gene lost 0 bases and the J gene lost 0 bases, with 2 bases spanning the gap.

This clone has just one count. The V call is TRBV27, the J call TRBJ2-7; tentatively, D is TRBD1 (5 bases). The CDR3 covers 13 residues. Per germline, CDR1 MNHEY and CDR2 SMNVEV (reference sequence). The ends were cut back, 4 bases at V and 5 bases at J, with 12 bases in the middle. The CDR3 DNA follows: TGTGCCAGCAGTTCTAAGAGCAGGGACGAGCAGTACTTC. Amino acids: CASSSKSRDEQYF.

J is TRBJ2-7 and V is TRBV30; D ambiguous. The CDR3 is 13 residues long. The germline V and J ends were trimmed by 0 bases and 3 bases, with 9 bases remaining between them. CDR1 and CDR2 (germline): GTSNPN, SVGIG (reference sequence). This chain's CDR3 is CAWSVSRFYEQYF. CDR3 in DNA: TGTGCCTGGAGTGTATCCCGATTCTACGAGCAGTACTTC. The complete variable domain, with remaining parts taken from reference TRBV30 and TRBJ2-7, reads SQTIHQWPATLVQPVGSPLSLECTVEGTSNPNLYWYRQAAGRGLQLLFYSVGIGQISSEVPQNLSASRPQDRQFILSSKKLLLSDSGFYLCAWSVSRFYEQYFGPGTRLTVT.

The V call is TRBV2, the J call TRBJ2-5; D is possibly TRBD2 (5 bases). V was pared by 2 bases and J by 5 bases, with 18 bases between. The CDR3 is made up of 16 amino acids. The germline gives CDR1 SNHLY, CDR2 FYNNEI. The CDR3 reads CASSEMAGLGGETQYF. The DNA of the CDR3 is TGTGCCAGCAGTGAAATGGCCGGACTGGGCGGGGAGACCCAGTACTTC.

CDR3 DNA sequence: TGTGCCAGCAGGTGGACAGGGGACTACGAGCAGTACTTC. Protein sequence: CASRWTGDYEQYF. The chain couples TRBV6-5 to TRBJ2-7; the match to TRBD1 covers 9 bases. The CDR3 has 13 residues. The germline V gene has CDR1 MNHEY and CDR2 SVGAGI. V lost 6 bases, J lost 3 bases, and 3 bases stayed unmatched.

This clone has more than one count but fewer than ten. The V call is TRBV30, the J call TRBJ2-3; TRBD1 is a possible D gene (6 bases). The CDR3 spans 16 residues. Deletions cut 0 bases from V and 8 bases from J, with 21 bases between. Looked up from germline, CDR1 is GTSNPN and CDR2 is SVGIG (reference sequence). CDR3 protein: CAWSVRLGRGRRTQYF. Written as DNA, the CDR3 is TGTGCCTGGAGTGTAAGGTTAGGCAGGGGAAGGCGTACGCAGTATTTT.

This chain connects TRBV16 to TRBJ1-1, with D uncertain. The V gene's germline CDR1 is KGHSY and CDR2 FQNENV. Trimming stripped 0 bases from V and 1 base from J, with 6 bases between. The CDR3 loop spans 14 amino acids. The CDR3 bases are TGTGCCAGCAGCCAATCGATGCAGAACACTGAAGCTTTCTTT. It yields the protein CASSQSMQNTEAFF.

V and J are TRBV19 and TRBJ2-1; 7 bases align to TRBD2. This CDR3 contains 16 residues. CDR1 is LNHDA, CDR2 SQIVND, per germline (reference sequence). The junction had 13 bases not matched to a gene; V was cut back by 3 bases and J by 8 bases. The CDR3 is CASSIRTSWARDEQFF. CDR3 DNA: TGTGCCAGTAGTATTAGGACTAGTTGGGCTCGGGATGAGCAGTTCTTC.

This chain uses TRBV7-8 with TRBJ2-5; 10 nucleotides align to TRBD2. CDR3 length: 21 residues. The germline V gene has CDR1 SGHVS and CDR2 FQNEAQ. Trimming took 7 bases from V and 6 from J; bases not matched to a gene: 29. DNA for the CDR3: TGTGCCAGCACTCATACGAAGGGTACCCGGACTAGCGGCGGTTTGGTGAAGACCCAGTACTTC. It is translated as CASTHTKGTRTSGGLVKTQYF.

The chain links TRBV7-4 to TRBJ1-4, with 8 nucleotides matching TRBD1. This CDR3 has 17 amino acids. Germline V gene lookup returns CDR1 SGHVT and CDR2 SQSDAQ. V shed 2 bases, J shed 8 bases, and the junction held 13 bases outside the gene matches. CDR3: CASSLRSWAGGSEKLFF. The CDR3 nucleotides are TGTGCCAGCAGCTTACGATCCTGGGCAGGGGGCAGCGAAAAACTGTTTTTT.

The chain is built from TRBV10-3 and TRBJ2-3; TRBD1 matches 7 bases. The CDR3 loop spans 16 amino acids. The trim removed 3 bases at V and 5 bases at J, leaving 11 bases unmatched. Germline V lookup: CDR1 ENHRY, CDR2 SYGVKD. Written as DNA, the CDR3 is TGTGCCATCAGTGACCGTAACAGGGGCCGAGGAGATACGCAGTATTTT. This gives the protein CAISDRNRGRGDTQYF.

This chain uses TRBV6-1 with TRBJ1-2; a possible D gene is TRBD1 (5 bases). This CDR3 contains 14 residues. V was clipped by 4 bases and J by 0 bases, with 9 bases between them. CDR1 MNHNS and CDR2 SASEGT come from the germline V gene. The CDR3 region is CASSAQGANYGYTF. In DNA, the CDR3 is TGTGCCAGCAGTGCCCAGGGAGCTAACTATGGCTACACCTTC.

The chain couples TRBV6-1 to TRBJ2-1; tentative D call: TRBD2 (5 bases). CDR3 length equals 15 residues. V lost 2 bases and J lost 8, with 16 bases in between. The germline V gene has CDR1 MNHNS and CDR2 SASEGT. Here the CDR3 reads CASSELPRGSDEQFF. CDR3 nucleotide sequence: TGTGCCAGCAGTGAACTCCCCCGGGGATCCGATGAGCAGTTCTTC.

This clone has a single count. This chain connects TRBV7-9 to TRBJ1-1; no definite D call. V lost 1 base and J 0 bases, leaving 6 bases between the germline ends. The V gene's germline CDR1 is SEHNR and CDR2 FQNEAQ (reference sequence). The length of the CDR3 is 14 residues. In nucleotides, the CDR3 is TGTGCCAGCAGCTTAGGAGGCTTGAACACTGAAGCTTTCTTT. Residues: CASSLGGLNTEAFF.

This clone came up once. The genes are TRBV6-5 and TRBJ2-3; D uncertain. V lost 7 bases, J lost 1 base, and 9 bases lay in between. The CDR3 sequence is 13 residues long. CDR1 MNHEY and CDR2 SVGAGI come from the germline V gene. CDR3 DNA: TGTGCCAGCACTACGACTGGCACAGATACGCAGTATTTT. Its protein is CASTTTGTDTQYF.

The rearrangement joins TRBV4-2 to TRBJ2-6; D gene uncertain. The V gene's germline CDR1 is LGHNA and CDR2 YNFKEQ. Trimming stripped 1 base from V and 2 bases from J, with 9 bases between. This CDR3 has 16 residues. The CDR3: CASSQVRDAGANVLTF. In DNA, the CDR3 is TGTGCCAGCAGCCAAGTCCGTGACGCTGGGGCCAACGTCCTGACTTTC.

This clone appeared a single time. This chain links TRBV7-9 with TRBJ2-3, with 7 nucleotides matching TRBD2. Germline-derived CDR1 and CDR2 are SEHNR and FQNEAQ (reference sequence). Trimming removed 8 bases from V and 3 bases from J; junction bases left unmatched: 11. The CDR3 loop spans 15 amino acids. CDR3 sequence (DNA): TGTGCCAGCGGATGGGATCTGGGAGGGACAGATACGCAGTATTTT. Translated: CASGWDLGGTDTQYF.